This T cell receptor beta chain was sequenced in a study of blood T cell repertoires in COVID-19. The overall study: The United States, Italy and Spain provided the acute and convalescent COVID-19 samples. Nucleic acid was either cDNA or gDNA, and it came from T cells, B-cell-depleted T cells, or PBMCs.

This clone was picked up one time. Original processing notes: Amplified reference gene primers provided the basis for estimating nucleated cell counts. Method: immunoSEQ multiplex PCR; TCRdb's copy keeps in-frame clones and lacks some. The V and J calls and clone size are taken from that table; D and trimming were inferred from the DNA. The table lists around 280,000 clones, about 85% of them singletons. The CDR3 contains 13 residues. V was trimmed by 1 base and J by 5 bases, leaving 8 bases between them. V gene TRBV12-3 or TRBV12-4 combines with J gene TRBJ2-5, with D perhaps TRBD1 (5 bases). This receptor was identified in a woman in her forties or fifties who had recovered from COVID-19. Specimen: peripheral blood. CDR3 sequence reads: CASSLVGHETQYF. The CDR3 DNA follows: TGTGCCAGCAGTTTAGTAGGACACGAGACCCAGTACTTC.